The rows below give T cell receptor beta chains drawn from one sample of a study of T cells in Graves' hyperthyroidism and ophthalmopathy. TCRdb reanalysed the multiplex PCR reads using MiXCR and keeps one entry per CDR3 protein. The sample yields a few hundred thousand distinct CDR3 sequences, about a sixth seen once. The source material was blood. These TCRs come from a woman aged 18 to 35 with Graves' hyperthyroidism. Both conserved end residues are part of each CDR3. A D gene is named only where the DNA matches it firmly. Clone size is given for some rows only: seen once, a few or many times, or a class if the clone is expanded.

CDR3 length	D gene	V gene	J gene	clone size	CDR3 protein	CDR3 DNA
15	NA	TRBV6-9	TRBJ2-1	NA	CASSYSTIGYNEQFF	TGTGCCAGCAGTTATAGCACCATAGGGTACAATGAGCAGTTCTTC
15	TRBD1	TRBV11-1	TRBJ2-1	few	CASRETGGSYNEQFF	TGTGCCAGCAGGGAGACAGGGGGATCCTACAATGAGCAGTTCTTC
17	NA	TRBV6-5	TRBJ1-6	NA	CASSYSGGATHNSPLHF	TGTGCCAGCAGTTACTCGGGCGGGGCAACTCATAATTCACCCCTCCACTTT
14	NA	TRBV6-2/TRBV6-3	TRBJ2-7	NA	CASSRQVPPYEQYF	TGTGCCAGCAGCCGACAGGTTCCCCCCTACGAGCAGTACTTC
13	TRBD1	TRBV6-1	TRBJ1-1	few	CASIGTGNTEAFF	TGTGCCAGCATAGGGACAGGGAACACTGAAGCTTTCTTT
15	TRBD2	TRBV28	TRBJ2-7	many	CASTQLAAGSYEQYF	TGTGCCAGCACACAACTAGCGGCGGGCTCCTACGAGCAGTACTTC
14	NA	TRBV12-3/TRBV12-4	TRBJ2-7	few	CASGSGHPEDEQYF	TGTGCCAGCGGATCGGGACACCCGGAGGACGAGCAGTACTTC
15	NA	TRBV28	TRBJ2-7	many	CASWGSDSDVPKPYF	TGTGCCAGCTGGGGATCGGACAGTGATGTCCCAAAGCCGTACTTC
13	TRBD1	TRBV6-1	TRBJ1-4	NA	CATRGTGFEKLFF	TGTGCCACCCGCGGGACAGGGTTTGAAAAACTGTTTTTT
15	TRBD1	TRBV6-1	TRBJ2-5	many	CASSEPGTAKETQYF	TGTGCCAGCAGTGAACCTGGGACAGCCAAAGAGACCCAGTACTTC
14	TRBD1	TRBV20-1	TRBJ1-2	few	CSARDAGGNYGYTF	TGCAGTGCTAGAGATGCAGGGGGGAACTATGGCTACACCTTC
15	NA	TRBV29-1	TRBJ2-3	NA	CSVESRGASTDTQYF	TGCAGCGTTGAATCACGGGGGGCTAGCACAGATACGCAGTATTTT
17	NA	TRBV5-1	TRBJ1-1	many	CASSLKGKGGRWTEAFF	TGCGCCAGCAGCTTGAAGGGGAAGGGGGGAAGATGGACTGAAGCTTTCTTT
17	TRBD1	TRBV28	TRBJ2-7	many	CASSSYSPGTVKYEQYF	TGTGCCAGCAGTTCCTACAGCCCCGGGACAGTGAAGTACGAGCAGTACTTC
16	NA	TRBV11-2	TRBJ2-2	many	CASSLASQGGTGELFF	TGTGCCAGCAGCTTAGCTTCACAGGGTGGCACCGGGGAGCTGTTTTTT
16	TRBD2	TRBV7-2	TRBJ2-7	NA	CASSQKTSGRSYEQYF	TGTGCCAGCAGCCAGAAGACTAGCGGGAGATCCTACGAGCAGTACTTC
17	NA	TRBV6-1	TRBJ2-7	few	CASSPRVLWGLHYEQYF	TGTGCCAGCAGCCCGAGAGTTTTATGGGGCCTCCACTACGAGCAGTACTTC
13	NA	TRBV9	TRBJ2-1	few	CASSVVMDNEQFF	TGTGCCAGCAGCGTAGTAATGGACAATGAGCAGTTCTTC
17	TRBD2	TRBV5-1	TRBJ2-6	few	CASSLVSGTTGANVLTF	TGCGCCAGCAGCTTGGTGTCAGGGACTACTGGGGCCAACGTCCTGACTTTC
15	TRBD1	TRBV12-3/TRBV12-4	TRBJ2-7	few	CASSLRDRGPYEQYF	TGTGCCAGCAGTTTGCGGGACAGGGGACCCTACGAGCAGTACTTC
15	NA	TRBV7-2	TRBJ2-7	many	CASSIVRPSSYEQYF	TGTGCCAGCAGCATCGTTCGACCAAGCTCCTACGAGCAGTACTTC
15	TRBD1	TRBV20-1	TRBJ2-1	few	CSARGTGTPYNEQFF	TGCAGTGCTAGAGGGACAGGGACCCCCTACAATGAGCAGTTCTTC
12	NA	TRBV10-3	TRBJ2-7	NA	CAIRQLTYEQYF	TGTGCCATCAGGCAGTTGACCTACGAGCAGTACTTC
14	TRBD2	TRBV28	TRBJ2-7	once	CASRKEAGGHEQYF	TGTGCCAGCAGGAAGGAGGCGGGAGGTCACGAGCAGTACTTC
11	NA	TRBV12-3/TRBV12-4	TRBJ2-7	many	CASSGGTEQYF	TGTGCCAGCAGTGGGGGGACCGAGCAGTACTTC
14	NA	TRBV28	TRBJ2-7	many	CAIEGREATYEQYF	TGTGCCATAGAGGGGCGGGAAGCCACCTACGAGCAGTACTTC
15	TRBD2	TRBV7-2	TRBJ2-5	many	CASSSSLAGSVTQYF	TGTGCCAGCAGCTCCTCACTAGCGGGGTCGGTGACCCAGTACTTC
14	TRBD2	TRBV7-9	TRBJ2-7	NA	CASRLAGRSYEQYF	TGTGCCAGCAGACTAGCGGGGCGCTCCTACGAGCAGTACTTC
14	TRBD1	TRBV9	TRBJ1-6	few	CASNTGQGYSPLHF	TGTGCCAGCAATACGGGACAGGGATATTCACCCCTCCACTTT
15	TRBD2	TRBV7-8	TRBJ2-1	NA	CASSPELAKNNEQFF	TGTGCCAGCAGCCCAGAACTAGCGAAGAACAATGAGCAGTTCTTC
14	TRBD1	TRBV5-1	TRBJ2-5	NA	CSSSQGGWQETQYF	TGCTCCAGCAGCCAAGGGGGCTGGCAAGAGACCCAGTACTTC
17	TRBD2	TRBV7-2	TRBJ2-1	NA	CASSRFAVAGHGNEQFF	TGTGCCAGCAGCCGCTTCGCGGTAGCGGGTCATGGAAATGAGCAGTTCTTC
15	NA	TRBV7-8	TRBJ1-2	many	CASSPARERDYGYTF	TGTGCCAGCAGCCCAGCCAGGGAGAGGGACTATGGCTACACCTTC
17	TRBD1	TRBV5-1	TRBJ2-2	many	CASRLRSQGANTGELFF	TGCGCCAGCAGGCTGCGGTCACAGGGGGCGAACACCGGGGAGCTGTTTTTT
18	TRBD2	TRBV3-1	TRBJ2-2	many	CASSRQTSGSGLAGELFF	TGTGCCAGCAGCCGGCAGACTAGCGGGAGTGGGTTAGCCGGGGAGCTGTTTTTT
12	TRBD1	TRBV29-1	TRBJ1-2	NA	CSVRTGNYGYTF	TGCAGCGTTCGGACAGGAAACTATGGCTACACCTTC
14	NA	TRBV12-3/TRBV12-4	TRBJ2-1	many	CASSSMGSYNEQFF	TGTGCCAGCAGTTCGATGGGCTCCTACAATGAGCAGTTCTTC
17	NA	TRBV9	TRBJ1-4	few	CASSPTGSGATNEKLFF	TGTGCCAGCAGCCCAACCGGCTCCGGGGCAACTAATGAAAAACTGTTTTTT
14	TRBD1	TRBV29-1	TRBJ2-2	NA	CSVRGTGDTGELFF	TGCAGCGTTAGAGGGACAGGGGACACCGGGGAGCTGTTTTTT
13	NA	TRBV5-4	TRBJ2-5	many	CASSSDEEETQYF	TGTGCCAGCAGCTCCGACGAGGAAGAGACCCAGTACTTC
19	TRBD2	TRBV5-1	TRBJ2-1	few	CASSLARGVGIQPYNEQFF	TGCGCCAGCAGCTTGGCGCGGGGGGTGGGGATCCAACCTTACAATGAGCAGTTCTTC
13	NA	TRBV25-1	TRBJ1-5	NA	CASSEGLYQPQHF	TGTGCCAGCAGTGAAGGCCTTTATCAGCCCCAGCATTTT
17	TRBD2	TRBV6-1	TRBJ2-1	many	CASSQRTSGRSYNEQFF	TGTGCCAGCAGCCAACGGACTAGCGGGAGGTCCTACAATGAGCAGTTCTTC
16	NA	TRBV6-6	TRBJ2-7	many	CASSYSIPDGAYEQYF	TGTGCCAGCAGTTACTCTATTCCGGACGGAGCCTACGAGCAGTACTTC
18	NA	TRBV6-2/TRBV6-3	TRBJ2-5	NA	CASSPGMLAKSPQETQYF	TGTGCCAGCAGCCCCGGGATGTTAGCCAAGTCCCCGCAAGAGACCCAGTACTTC
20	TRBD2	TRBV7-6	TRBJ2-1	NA	CASSVRLGTSGGSSYNEQFF	TGTGCCAGCAGCGTTCGCCTCGGGACTAGCGGGGGGAGCTCCTACAATGAGCAGTTCTTC
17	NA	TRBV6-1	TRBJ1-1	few	CASSFLGRGVSDTEAFF	TGTGCCAGCAGTTTTCTTGGCCGAGGGGTTAGTGACACTGAAGCTTTCTTT
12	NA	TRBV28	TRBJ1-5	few	CASGEGYQPQHF	TGTGCCAGCGGTGAGGGGTACCAGCCCCAGCATTTT
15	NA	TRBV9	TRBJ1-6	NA	CASRPRDIDNSPLHF	TGTGCCAGCAGACCACGGGACATCGATAATTCACCCCTCCACTTT
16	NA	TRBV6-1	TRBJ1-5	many	CASSEASSGPYQPQHF	TGTGCCAGCAGTGAAGCGTCGTCAGGGCCATATCAGCCCCAGCATTTT
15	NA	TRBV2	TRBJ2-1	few	CAITPRTSPGNEQFF	TGTGCCATCACTCCCCGGACTTCACCTGGGAATGAGCAGTTCTTC